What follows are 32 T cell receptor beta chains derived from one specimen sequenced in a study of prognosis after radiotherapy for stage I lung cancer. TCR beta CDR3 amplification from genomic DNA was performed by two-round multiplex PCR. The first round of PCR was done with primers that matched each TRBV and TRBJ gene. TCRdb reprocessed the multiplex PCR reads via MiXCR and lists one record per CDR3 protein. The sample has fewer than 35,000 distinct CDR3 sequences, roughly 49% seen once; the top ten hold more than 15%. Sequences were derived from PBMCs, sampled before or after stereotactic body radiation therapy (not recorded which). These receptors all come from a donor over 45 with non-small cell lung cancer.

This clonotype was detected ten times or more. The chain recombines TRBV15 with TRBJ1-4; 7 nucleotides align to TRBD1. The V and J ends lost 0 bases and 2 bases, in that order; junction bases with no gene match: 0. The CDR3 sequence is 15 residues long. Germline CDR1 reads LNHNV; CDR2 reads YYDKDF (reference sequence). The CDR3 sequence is CATSRDRGTNEKLFF. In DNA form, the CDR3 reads TGTGCCACCAGCAGAGACAGGGGGACTAATGAAAAACTGTTTTTT.

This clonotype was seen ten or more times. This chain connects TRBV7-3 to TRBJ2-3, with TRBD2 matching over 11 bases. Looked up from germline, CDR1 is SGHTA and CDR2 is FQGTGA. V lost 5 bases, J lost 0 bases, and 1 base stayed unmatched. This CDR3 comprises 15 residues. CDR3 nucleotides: TGTGCCAGCAGCCGGACTAGCGGGAGCACAGATACGCAGTATTTT. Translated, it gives CASSRTSGSTDTQYF.

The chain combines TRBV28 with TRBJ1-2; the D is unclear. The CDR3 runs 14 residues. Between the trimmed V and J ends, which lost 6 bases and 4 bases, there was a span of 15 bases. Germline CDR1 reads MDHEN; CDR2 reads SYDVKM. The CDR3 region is CASSIGGVVYGYTF. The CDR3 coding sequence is TGTGCCAGCAGCATCGGTGGGGTGGTCTATGGCTACACCTTC.

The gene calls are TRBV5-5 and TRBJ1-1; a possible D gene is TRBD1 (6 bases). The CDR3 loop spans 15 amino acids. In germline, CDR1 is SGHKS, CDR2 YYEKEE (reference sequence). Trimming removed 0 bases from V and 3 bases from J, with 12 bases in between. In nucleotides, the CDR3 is TGTGCCAGCAGCTTGGATGTGGGGGCTCACACTGAAGCTTTCTTT. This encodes CASSLDVGAHTEAFF.

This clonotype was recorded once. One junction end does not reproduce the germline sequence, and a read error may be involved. DNA for the CDR3: TGTGCCAGTAGTATAAAACAAAACACCGGTGAGCTGTTTTTT. Its protein product is CASSIKQNTGELFF. The chain couples TRBV19 to TRBJ2-2; D call uncertain. CDR1 is LNHDA, CDR2 SQIVND, per germline (reference sequence). The CDR3 loop spans 14 amino acids. The variable domain in full, with the rest retrieved from reference TRBV19 and TRBJ2-2, is DGGITQSPKYLFRKEGQNVTLSCEQNLNHDAMYWYRQDPGQGLRLIYYSQIVNDFQKGDIAEGYSVSREKKESFPLTVTSAQKNPTAFYLCASSIKQNTGELFFGEGSRLTVL.

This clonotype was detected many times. CDR3 region: CASRPDRDPWQPQHF. The CDR3 DNA sequence: TGTGCCAGTAGGCCCGACAGAGATCCGTGGCAGCCCCAGCATTTT. The rearrangement links TRBV19 to TRBJ1-5; tentative D call: TRBD1 (5 bases). Germline loops: CDR1 LNHDA, CDR2 SQIVND (reference sequence). V was shortened by 6 bases and J by 7 bases, with 19 bases between the two germline ends. The CDR3 sequence is 15 residues long.

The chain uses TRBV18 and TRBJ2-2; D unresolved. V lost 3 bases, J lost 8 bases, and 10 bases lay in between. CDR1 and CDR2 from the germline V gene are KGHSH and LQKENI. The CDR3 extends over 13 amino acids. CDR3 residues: CASSPGPGGELFF. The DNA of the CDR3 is TGTGCCAGCTCACCGGGTCCTGGTGGGGAGCTGTTTTTT.

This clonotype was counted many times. CDR3 sequence reads: CASSRVTHTDTQYF. The CDR3 nucleotides are TGTGCCAGCAGCCGGGTGACGCACACAGATACGCAGTATTTT. The chain has TRBV2 and TRBJ2-3; D not resolved. The germline V and J ends were trimmed by 6 bases and 2 bases, with 12 bases remaining between them. This CDR3 comprises 14 residues. The V gene's germline CDR1 is SNHLY and CDR2 FYNNEI.

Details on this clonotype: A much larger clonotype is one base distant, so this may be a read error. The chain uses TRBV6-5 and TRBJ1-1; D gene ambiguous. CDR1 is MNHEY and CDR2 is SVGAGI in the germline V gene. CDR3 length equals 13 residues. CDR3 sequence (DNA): TGTGCCAGAAGTTACTCGGGGAACACTGAAGCTTTCTTT. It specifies CARSYSGNTEAFF.

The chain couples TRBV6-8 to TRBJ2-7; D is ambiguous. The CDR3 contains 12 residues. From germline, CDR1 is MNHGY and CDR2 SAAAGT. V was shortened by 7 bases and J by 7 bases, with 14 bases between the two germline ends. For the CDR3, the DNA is TGTGCCAGCATGTCAGCCTACTATGAGCAGTACTTC. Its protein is CASMSAYYEQYF.

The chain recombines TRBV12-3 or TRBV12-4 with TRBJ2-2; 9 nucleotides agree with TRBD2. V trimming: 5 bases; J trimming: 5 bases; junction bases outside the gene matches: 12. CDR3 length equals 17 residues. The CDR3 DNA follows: TGTGCCAGCAGTGGCCAAAATAGCGGGAGAAGGACCGGGGAGCTGTTTTTT. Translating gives CASSGQNSGRRTGELFF.

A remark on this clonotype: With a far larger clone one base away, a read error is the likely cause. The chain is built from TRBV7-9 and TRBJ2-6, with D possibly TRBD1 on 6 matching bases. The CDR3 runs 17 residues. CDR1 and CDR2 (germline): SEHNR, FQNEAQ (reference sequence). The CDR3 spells CANSLTGRVAGANVLTF. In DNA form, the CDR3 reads TGTGCCAACAGCTTGACAGGTCGAGTCGCTGGGGCCAACGTCCTGACTTTC.

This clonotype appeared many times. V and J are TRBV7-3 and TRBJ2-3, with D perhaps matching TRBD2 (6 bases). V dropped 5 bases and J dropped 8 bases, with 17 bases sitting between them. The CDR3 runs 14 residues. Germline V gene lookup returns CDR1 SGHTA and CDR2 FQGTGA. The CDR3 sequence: CASSPDYSTPTQYF. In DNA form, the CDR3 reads TGTGCCAGCAGCCCGGACTATAGCACACCTACGCAGTATTTT.

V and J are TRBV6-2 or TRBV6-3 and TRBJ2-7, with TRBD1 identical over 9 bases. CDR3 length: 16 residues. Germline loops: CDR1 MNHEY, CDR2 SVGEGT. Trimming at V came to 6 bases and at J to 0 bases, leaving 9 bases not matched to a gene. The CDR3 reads CASRPLQGAFSYEQYF. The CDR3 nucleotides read TGTGCCAGCAGACCGTTACAGGGGGCATTCTCCTACGAGCAGTACTTC.

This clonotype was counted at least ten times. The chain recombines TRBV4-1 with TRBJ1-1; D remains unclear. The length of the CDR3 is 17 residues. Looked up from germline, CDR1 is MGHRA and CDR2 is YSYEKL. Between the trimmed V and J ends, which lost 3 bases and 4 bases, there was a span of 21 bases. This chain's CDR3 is CASSQTSLGPRGTEAFF. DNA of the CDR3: TGCGCCAGCAGCCAGACTTCATTAGGCCCCCGGGGCACTGAAGCTTTCTTT.

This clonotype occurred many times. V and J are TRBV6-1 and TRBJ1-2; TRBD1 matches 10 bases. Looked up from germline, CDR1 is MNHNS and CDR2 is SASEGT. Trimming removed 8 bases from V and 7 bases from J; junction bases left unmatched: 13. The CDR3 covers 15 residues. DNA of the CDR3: TGTGCCAGCCGCCGATTAGGACAGGGGGACGGTGGCTACACCTTC. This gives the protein CASRRLGQGDGGYTF.

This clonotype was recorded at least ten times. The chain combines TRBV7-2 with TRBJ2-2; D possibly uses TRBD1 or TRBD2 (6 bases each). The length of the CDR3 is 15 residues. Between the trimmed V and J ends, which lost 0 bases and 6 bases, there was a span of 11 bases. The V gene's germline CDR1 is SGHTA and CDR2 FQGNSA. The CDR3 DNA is TGTGCCAGCAGCTTAGCAGCGGAGGGGGCCGGGGAGCTGTTTTTT. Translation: CASSLAAEGAGELFF.

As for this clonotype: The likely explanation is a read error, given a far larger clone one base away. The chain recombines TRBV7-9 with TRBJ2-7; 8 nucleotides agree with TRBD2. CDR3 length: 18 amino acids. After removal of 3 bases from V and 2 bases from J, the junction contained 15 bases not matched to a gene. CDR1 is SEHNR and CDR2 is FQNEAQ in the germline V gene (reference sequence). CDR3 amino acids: CASSFQGSGRSSTYEQYF. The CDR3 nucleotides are TGTGCCAGCAGCTTTCAGGGGAGCGGGAGATCTTCGACCTACGAGCAGTACTTC.

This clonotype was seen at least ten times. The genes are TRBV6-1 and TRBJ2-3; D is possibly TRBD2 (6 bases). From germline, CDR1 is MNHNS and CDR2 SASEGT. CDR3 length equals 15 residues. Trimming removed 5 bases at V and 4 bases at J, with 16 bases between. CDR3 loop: CASSTGWGDSDTQYF. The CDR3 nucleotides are TGTGCCAGCAGTACGGGGTGGGGGGATTCAGATACGCAGTATTTT.

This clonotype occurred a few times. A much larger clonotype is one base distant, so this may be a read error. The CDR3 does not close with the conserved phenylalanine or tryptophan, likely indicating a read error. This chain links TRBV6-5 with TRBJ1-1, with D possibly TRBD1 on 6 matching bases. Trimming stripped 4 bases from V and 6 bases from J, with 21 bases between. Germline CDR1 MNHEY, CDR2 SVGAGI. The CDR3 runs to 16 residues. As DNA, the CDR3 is TGTGCCAGCAGTTCCCGGACAGTCGGGCCTTTTGCTGAAGCTTTCCTT. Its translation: CASSSRTVGPFAEAFL.

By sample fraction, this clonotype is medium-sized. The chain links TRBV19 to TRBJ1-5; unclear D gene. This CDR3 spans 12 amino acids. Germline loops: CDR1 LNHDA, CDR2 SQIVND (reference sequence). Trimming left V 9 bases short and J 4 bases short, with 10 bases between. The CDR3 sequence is CASSERNQPQHF. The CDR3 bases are TGTGCCAGCAGCGAGCGTAATCAGCCCCAGCATTTT.

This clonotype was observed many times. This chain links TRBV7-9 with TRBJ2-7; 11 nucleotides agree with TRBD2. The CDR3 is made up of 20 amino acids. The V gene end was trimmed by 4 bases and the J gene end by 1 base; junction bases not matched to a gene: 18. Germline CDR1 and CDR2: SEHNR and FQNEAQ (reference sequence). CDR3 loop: CASSSGLAGGLLVRSYEQYF. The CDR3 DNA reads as TGTGCCAGCAGCTCGGGGCTAGCGGGAGGACTTTTGGTGAGGTCCTACGAGCAGTACTTC.

In DNA, the CDR3 is TGTGCCAGTCGTGACCTAAGTCGTGGAACTTATAGCAATCAGCCCCAGCATTTT. This codes for CASRDLSRGTYSNQPQHF. The chain recombines TRBV19 with TRBJ1-5; D is ambiguous. Per the germline V gene, CDR1 is LNHDA and CDR2 is SQIVND (reference sequence). Trimming removed 8 bases at V and 0 bases at J, with 23 bases between. There are 18 residues in the CDR3.

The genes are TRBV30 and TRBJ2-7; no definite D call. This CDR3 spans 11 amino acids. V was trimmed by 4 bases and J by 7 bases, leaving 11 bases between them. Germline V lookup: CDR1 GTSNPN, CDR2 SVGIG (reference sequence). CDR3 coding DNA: TGTGCCTGGAAGTTGAAGAAGGAGCAGTACTTC. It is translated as CAWKLKKEQYF.

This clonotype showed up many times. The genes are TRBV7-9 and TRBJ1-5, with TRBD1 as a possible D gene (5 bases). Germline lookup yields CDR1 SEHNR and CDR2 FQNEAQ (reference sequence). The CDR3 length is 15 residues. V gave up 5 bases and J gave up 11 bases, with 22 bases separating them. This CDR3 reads CASSPPGRDDSAQHF. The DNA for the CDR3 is TGTGCCAGCAGCCCCCCGGGTAGGGACGACTCAGCCCAGCATTTT.

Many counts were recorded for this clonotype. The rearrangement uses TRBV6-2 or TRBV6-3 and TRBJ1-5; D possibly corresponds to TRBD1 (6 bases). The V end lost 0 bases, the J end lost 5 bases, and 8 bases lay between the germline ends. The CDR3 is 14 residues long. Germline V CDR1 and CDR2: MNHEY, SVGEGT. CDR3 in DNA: TGTGCCAGCAGTTACTCGACAGGATATCAGCCCCAGCATTTT. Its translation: CASSYSTGYQPQHF.

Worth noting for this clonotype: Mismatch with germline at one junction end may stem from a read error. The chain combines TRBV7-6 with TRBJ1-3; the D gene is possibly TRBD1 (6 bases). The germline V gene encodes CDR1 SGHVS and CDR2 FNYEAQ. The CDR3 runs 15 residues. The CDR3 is CASSVAGASGNTIYF. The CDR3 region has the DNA TGTGCCAGCAGCGTAGCGGGGGCCAGTGGAAACACCATATATTTT. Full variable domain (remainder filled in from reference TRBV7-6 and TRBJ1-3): GAGVSQSPRYKVTKRGQDVALRCDPISGHVSLYWYRQALGQGPEFLTYFNYEAQQDKSGLPNDRFSAERPEGSISTLTIQRTEQRDSAMYRCASSVAGASGNTIYFGEGSWLTVV.

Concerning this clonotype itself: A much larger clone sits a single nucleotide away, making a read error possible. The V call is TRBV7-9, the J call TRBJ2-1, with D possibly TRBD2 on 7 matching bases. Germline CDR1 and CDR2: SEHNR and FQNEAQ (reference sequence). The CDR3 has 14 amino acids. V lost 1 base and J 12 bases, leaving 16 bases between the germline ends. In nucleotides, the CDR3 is TGTGCCAGCAGCTTAGGGATGGGGGAGGGGGGGCAGTTCTTC. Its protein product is CASSLGMGEGGQFF.

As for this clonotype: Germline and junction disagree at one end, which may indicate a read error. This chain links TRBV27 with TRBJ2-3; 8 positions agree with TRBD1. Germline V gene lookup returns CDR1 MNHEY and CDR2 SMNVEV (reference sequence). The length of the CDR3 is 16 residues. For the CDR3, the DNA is TGTGCCAGCAGTGATTATACAGGGGGAAGCACAGATACTCAGTATTTT. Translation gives CASSDYTGGSTDTQYF.

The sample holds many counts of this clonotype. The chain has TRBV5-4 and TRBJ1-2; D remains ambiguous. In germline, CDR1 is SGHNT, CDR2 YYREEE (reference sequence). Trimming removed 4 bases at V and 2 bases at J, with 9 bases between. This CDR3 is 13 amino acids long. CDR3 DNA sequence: TGTGCCAGCAGCCCTACCGCCAACTATGGCTACACCTTC. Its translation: CASSPTANYGYTF.

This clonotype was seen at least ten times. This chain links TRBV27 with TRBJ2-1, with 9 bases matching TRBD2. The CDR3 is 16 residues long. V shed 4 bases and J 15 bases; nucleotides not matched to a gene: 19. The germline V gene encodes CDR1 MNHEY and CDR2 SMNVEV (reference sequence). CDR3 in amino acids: CASSSPGREGRGKMFF. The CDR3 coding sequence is TGTGCCAGCAGTTCTCCCGGGCGGGAGGGCCGGGGTAAGATGTTCTTC.

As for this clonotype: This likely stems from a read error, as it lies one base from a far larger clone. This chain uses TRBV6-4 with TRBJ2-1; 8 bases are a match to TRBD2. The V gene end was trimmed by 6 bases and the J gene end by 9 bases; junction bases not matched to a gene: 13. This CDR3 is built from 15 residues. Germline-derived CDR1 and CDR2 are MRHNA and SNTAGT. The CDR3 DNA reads TGTGCCAGCAGGTTGACTATCGGGAGGGCCGGTGAGCAGTTCTTC. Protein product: CASRLTIGRAGEQFF.